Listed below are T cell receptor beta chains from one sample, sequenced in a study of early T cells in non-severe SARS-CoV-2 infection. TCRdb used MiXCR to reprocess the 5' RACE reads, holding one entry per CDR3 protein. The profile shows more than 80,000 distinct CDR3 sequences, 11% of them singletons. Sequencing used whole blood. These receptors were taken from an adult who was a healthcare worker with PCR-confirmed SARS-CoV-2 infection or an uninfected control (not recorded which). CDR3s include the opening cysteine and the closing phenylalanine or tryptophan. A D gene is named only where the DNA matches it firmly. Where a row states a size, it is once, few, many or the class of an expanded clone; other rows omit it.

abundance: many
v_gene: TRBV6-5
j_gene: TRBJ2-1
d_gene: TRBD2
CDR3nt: TGTGCCAGCAGTCGATCTAGCGGGAGGCCCCTCAATGAGCAGTTCTTC
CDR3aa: CASSRSSGRPLNEQFF

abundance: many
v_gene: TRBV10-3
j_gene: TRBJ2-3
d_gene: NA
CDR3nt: TGTGCCATCAGTGAGTCGGCAGGAAACACAGATACGCAGTATTTT
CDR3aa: CAISESAGNTDTQYF

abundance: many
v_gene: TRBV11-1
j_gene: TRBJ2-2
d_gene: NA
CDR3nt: TGTGCCAGCAGGTCGGACGGGGAGCTGTTTTTT
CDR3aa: CASRSDGELFF

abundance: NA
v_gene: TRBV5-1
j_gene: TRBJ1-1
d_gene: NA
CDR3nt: TGCGCCAGCAGCTTTCCAGAGGGCGGTGAAGCTTTCTTT
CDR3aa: CASSFPEGGEAFF

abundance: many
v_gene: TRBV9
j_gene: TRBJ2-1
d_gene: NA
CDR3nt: TGTGCCAGCAGCGGGCTTTCGACCTACAATGAGCAGTTCTTC
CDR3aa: CASSGLSTYNEQFF

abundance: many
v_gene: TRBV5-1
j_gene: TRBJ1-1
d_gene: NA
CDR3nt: TGCGCCAGCAGCGAAGCCAGGACGAACACTGAAGCTTTCTTT
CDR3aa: CASSEARTNTEAFF

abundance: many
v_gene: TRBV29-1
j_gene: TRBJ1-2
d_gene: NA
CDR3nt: TGCAGCGTTGCTGGACTCCAGGGGTCCTATGGCTACACCTTC
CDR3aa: CSVAGLQGSYGYTF

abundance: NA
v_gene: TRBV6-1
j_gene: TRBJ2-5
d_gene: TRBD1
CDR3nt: TGTGCCAGCAGTGAGGACAGGGTCCAAGAGACCCAGTACTTC
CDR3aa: CASSEDRVQETQYF

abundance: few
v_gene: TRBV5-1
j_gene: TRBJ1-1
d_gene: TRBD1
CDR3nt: TGCGCCAGCAGCCCGGACAGGGGAACAACTGAAGCTTTCTTT
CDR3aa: CASSPDRGTTEAFF

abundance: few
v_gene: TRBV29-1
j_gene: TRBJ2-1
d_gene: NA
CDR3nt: TGCAGCGTTGAAGTACTGGCTCAAAACAATGAGCAGTTCTTC
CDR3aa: CSVEVLAQNNEQFF

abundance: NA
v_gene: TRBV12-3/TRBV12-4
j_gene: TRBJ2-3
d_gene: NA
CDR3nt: TGTGCCATAGGGGCAGGGATCAGCACAGATACGCAGTATTTT
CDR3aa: CAIGAGISTDTQYF

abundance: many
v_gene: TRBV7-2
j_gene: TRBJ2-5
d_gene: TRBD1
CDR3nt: TGTGCCAGCAGCTTAGGGGGACAGGGAGAGACCCAGTACTTC
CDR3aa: CASSLGGQGETQYF

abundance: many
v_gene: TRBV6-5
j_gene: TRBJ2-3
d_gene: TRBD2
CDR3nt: TGTGCCAGCAGGCCAGCGGGGGGAACAGATACGCAGTATTTT
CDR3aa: CASRPAGGTDTQYF

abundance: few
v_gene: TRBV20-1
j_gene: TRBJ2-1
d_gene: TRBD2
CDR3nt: TGCAGTGCAACTGGGACTAGCGGGCCTCACTTC
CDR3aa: CSATGTSGPHF

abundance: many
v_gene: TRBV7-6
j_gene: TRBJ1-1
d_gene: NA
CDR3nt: TGTGCCAGCAGCGGATCTTTTTTAGGGGAAACTGAAGCTTTCTTT
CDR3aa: CASSGSFLGETEAFF

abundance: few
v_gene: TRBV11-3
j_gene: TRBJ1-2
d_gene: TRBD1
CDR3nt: TGTGCCAGCAGCCCGACAGGGGCAAATGGCTACACCTTC
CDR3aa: CASSPTGANGYTF

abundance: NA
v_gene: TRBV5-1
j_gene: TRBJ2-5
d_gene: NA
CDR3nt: TGCGCCAGCAGCCTCCCGCTTGGAAGGGAGACCCAGTACTTC
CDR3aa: CASSLPLGRETQYF

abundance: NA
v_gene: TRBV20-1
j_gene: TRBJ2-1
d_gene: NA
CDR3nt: TGCAGTGTCGCCGGGAGTCGTGTCTATGAGCAGTTCTTC
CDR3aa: CSVAGSRVYEQFF

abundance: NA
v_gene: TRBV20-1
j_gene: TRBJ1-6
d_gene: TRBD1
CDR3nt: TGCAGTGCTAGAGGCTTTCAGGGGGGTAATTCACCCCTCCACTTT
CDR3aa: CSARGFQGGNSPLHF

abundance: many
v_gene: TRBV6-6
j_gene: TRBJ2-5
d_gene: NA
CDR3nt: TGTGCCAGCAGTTACCACGTGGGCGGCAGGGCGAAGGGTGAGACCCAGTACTTC
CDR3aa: CASSYHVGGRAKGETQYF

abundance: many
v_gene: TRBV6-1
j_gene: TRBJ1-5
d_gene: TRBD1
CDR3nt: TGTGCCACCGTTACAGGGGCCTTTAATCAGCCCCAGCATTTT
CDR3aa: CATVTGAFNQPQHF

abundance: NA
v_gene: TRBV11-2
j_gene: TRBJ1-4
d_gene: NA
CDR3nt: TGTGCCAGCAGCCTGACCCGGATCTTACCAACTAATGAAAAACTGTTTTTT
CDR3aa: CASSLTRILPTNEKLFF

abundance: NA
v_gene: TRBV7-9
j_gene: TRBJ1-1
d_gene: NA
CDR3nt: TGTGCCAGCAGCTTACAGGGACGGGGCACTGAAGCTTTCTTT
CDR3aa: CASSLQGRGTEAFF

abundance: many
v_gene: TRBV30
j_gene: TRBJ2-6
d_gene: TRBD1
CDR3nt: TGTGCCTGGAGTGGGTACAGGGGGCAAGGGGCCAACGTCCTGACTTTC
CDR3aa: CAWSGYRGQGANVLTF

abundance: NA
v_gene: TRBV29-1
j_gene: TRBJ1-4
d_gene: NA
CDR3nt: TGCAGCTCCATCGGACTGGGGGATGAAAAACTGTTTTTT
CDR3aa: CSSIGLGDEKLFF

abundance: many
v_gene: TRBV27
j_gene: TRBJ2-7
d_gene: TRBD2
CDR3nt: TGTGCCAGCAGTTTTACTAGCGGGAACTACGAGCAGTACTTC
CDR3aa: CASSFTSGNYEQYF

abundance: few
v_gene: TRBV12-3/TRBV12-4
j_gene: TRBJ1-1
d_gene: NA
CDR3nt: TGTGCCAGCAGTTTTCAGGGGTCGAACACTGAAGCTTTCTTT
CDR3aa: CASSFQGSNTEAFF

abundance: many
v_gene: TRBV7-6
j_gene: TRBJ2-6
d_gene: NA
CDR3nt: TGTGCCAGCAGCTTAGAGCAGCTGATAAGCTCTGGGGCCAACGTCCTGACTTTC
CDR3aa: CASSLEQLISSGANVLTF

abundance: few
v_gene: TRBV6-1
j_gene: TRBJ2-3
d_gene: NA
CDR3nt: TGTGCCAGCAGTGTTGTGAGGGGCACAGATACGCAGTATTTT
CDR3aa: CASSVVRGTDTQYF